The 15 T cell receptor beta chains below all came from one sample that was sequenced in a study of CD8+CD57+ T cells in acquired aplastic anemia. TCR beta VDJ and CDR3 profiling used genomic DNA as template. TCRdb re-called the reads through MiXCR, storing one row per CDR3 protein. The sample shows some 190,000 distinct CDR3 sequences, about half of them seen only once. The sample consisted of sorted CD4+, CD8+, or CD8+CD57+ T cells (not recorded which) from PBMCs. These receptors all come from a human donor in good health.

The chain couples TRBV29-1 to TRBJ1-2; D is possibly TRBD1 (5 bases). Germline V gives CDR1 SQVTM, CDR2 ANQGSEA. Trimming shortened V by 6 bases and J by 4 bases, and 15 bases separated the two germline ends. This CDR3 is 13 amino acids long. The CDR3 reads CSVGDSSTYGYTF. In nucleotides, the CDR3 is TGCAGCGTGGGAGACAGTTCTACCTATGGCTACACCTTC.

The chain recombines TRBV18 with TRBJ2-5; 9 bases are a match to TRBD1. The CDR3 is made up of 17 amino acids. The V segment lost 2 bases and the J segment 5 bases; nucleotides outside the gene matches: 12. Germline V gene lookup returns CDR1 KGHSH and CDR2 LQKENI. This chain's CDR3 is CASSPNAPTGGGETQYF. The CDR3 DNA is TGTGCCAGCTCACCAAATGCTCCTACAGGGGGCGGGGAGACCCAGTACTTC.

The chain couples TRBV6-2 or TRBV6-3 to TRBJ1-2, with 8 positions matching TRBD1. Germline trimming cut 7 bases from V and 4 bases from J; bases unmatched to any gene: 11. Germline CDR1 reads MNHEY; CDR2 reads SVGEGT. The CDR3 loop spans 15 amino acids. DNA of the CDR3: TGTGCCAGCAAAACCGGGACAGGCGTAATCTATGGCTACACCTTC. Amino acid sequence: CASKTGTGVIYGYTF.

Of note for this clonotype: No conserved phenylalanine or tryptophan ends this CDR3, so it is likely a read error. The chain links TRBV19 to TRBJ2-3; 8 bases agree with TRBD1. CDR3 length equals 14 residues. The V and J ends lost 6 bases and 5 bases, in that order; junction bases with no gene match: 7. Germline V lookup: CDR1 LNHDA, CDR2 SQIVND (reference sequence). CDR3 amino acids: CASSRTGQGDTQYS. The CDR3 nucleotides read TGTGCCAGTAGCCGGACAGGGCAGGGAGATACGCAGTATTCT.

Points on this clonotype: This may arise from a read error, as a much more abundant clone is one base away. The chain uses TRBV6-1 and TRBJ2-1, with D perhaps assigned TRBD1 or TRBD2 (5 bases each). This CDR3 region has 14 residues. The V gene's germline CDR1 is MNHNS and CDR2 SASEGT. This chain's CDR3 is CASGEGLAGNEQSF. The CDR3 bases are TGTGCCAGCGGAGAGGGGCTAGCAGGTAATGAGCAGTCCTTC.

The chain's CDR3 is CASSRGGASLGEQYF. Written as DNA, the CDR3 is TGTGCCAGCAGCCGCGGGGGAGCCTCCTTGGGGGAGCAGTACTTC. V usage is TRBV5-5 and J usage is TRBJ2-7; 7 bases align to TRBD2. V was pared by 4 bases and J by 7 bases, with 14 bases of the junction left unmatched. Germline V gene lookup returns CDR1 SGHKS and CDR2 YYEKEE (reference sequence). The CDR3 totals 15 residues.

This clonotype has just a few counts. This rearrangement joins TRBV20-1 to TRBJ2-1; 8 bases fit TRBD2. Germline V lookup: CDR1 DFQATT, CDR2 SNEGSKA (reference sequence). The CDR3 totals 13 residues. V shed 1 base and J 7 bases; nucleotides not matched to a gene: 3. CDR3 sequence (DNA): TGCAGTGCTAGAGTACTAGCGGATAATGAGCAGTTCTTC. This encodes CSARVLADNEQFF.

The chain is built from TRBV29-1 and TRBJ2-7; 7 nucleotides line up with TRBD1. There are 13 residues in the CDR3. Trimming cost V 6 bases and J 3 bases; bases outside gene matches: 8. Germline CDR1 SQVTM, CDR2 ANQGSEA. CDR3 in DNA: TGCAGCGTCACGACAGGGAGCCGCTACGAGCAGTACTTC. Its protein is CSVTTGSRYEQYF.

This chain uses TRBV29-1 with TRBJ1-5; maybe TRBD1 (5 bases). The CDR3 loop spans 12 amino acids. Trimming took off 4 bases at V and 2 bases at J, with 6 bases between the two ends. CDR1 and CDR2 (germline): SQVTM, ANQGSEA. CDR3 in DNA: TGCAGCGTTGGCAGGGGCAATCAGCCCCAGCATTTT. Amino acids: CSVGRGNQPQHF. Variable domain in full (rest from reference TRBV29-1 and TRBJ1-5): SAVISQKPSRDICQRGTSLTIQCQVDSQVTMMFWYRQQPGQSLTLIATANQGSEATYESGFVIDKFPISRPNLTFSTLTVSNMSPEDSSIYLCSVGRGNQPQHFGDGTRLSIL.

This clonotype was detected only a few times. The chain uses TRBV7-2 and TRBJ2-7; no clear D gene. Trimming removed 3 bases at V and 4 bases at J, with 10 bases between. Germline V gives CDR1 SGHTA, CDR2 FQGNSA. The CDR3 is 13 residues long. The CDR3 is CASSLASRYEQYF. Here the CDR3 DNA reads TGTGCCAGCAGCTTGGCGAGTCGGTACGAGCAGTACTTC.

This clonotype was counted only a few times. This chain links TRBV24-1 with TRBJ1-3; D uncertain. Germline V gene data show CDR1 as KGHDR and CDR2 as SFDVKD. The V and J ends lost 8 bases and 0 bases respectively, with 10 bases between them. The CDR3 is 14 amino acids. The CDR3 is CATTEVLSGNTIYF. In DNA form, the CDR3 reads TGTGCCACCACTGAGGTCCTCTCTGGAAACACCATATATTTT.

The V gene is TRBV5-1, the J gene TRBJ2-3, with D perhaps TRBD2 (6 bases). Germline assignment: CDR1 SGHRS and CDR2 YFSETQ. V was shortened by 0 bases and J by 3 bases, with 8 bases between the two germline ends. The CDR3 is made up of 14 amino acids. The CDR3 loop is CASSLGEVTDTQYF. In nucleotides, the CDR3 is TGCGCCAGCAGCTTGGGGGAGGTAACAGATACGCAGTATTTT.

Worth noting for this clonotype: A read error may explain this, as a much larger clone is one base away. The chain joins TRBV20-1 to TRBJ1-3, with D uncertain. The CDR3 totals 14 residues. Germline-derived CDR1 and CDR2 are DFQATT and SNEGSKA (reference sequence). The CDR3 DNA is TGCAGTGCTAGAGATCAGTCAGGAGGAATCACCATATATTTT. Its translation: CSARDQSGGITIYF.

A remark on this clonotype: Possible read error: a much larger clone is one base away. CDR3 loop: CASSQGRGTGNTIYF. The CDR3 DNA is TGCGCCAGCAGCCAAGGCAGGGGAACTGGAAACACCATATATTTT. The V call is TRBV4-3, the J call TRBJ1-3, with D possibly TRBD1 on 6 matching bases. From germline, CDR1 is LGHNA and CDR2 YSLEER. V lost 1 base and J lost 2, with 9 bases in between. CDR3 length: 15 residues.

The chain joins TRBV20-1 to TRBJ1-1; D is possibly TRBD1 (6 bases). CDR3 length: 15 residues. Trimming removed 0 bases from V and 4 bases from J, with 15 bases in between. Germline assignment: CDR1 DFQATT and CDR2 SNEGSKA (reference sequence). CDR3 bases: TGCAGTGCTAGAGATGAACAGGGAGGAAGCACTGAAGCTTTCTTT. Protein product: CSARDEQGGSTEAFF.